This is a list of T cell receptor beta chains from one sample in a study of blood T cell repertoires in COVID-19. The repertoire was sequenced with immunoSEQ multiplex PCR; TCRdb's copy has only in-frame clones and lacks some. The sample includes around 250,000 clones, roughly 84% of them seen just once. Sample: peripheral blood. These receptors came from a woman between 18 and 30 years old with acute or convalescent COVID-19. Both conserved end residues are part of each CDR3. Fields, in order: clone size, V gene, J gene, D gene, CDR3 DNA, CDR3 protein. D genes are given only for firm matches. Expanded clones are given a class, and other clones once, few, many or no size at all.

>once|TRBV18|TRBJ2-1|-
TGTGCCAGCTCCTCGGGGCAGGGGGGACGGTCCTACAATGAGCAGTTCTTC
CASSSGQGGRSYNEQFF
>-|TRBV14|TRBJ2-3|-
TGTGCCAGCAGCCAAGACGAGACAGATACGCAGTATTTT
CASSQDETDTQYF
>-|TRBV3-1/TRBV3-2|TRBJ2-1|TRBD1
TGTGCCAGCAGCCAAGATCCGGTGGGGACAGGGGGTAATCGGCGGCAGTTCTTC
CASSQDPVGTGGNRRQFF
>-|TRBV5-6|TRBJ1-5|-
TGTGCCAGCAGCTTTAATAATCAGCCCCAGCATTTT
CASSFNNQPQHF
>few|TRBV24-1|TRBJ1-5|TRBD1
TGTGCCACCAGAAAGAGAGGAGGACAGGCCCGCAATCAGCCCCAGCATTTT
CATRKRGGQARNQPQHF
>-|TRBV7-7|TRBJ2-5|TRBD2
TGTGCTAGCAGCGGGGGGGCGGCCAGACTCTCCGAAGAGACCCAGTACTTC
CASSGGAARLSEETQYF
>-|TRBV6-4|TRBJ2-1|TRBD2
TGTGCCAGCAGTGAACTAGCGGGAGATCGGATTGAGCAGTTCTTC
CASSELAGDRIEQFF
>-|TRBV24-1|TRBJ2-5|TRBD1
TGTGCCACCAGTGACTGGACAGGGGAGGGAGGGGAGACCCAGTACTTC
CATSDWTGEGGETQYF
>-|TRBV24-1|TRBJ2-7|-
TGTGCCACCAGTGAAAACGGGTTGGACTACGAGCAGTACTTC
CATSENGLDYEQYF
>-|TRBV24-1|TRBJ1-4|-
TGTGCCACCAGTGATTCCCAAGGGGGGGGACTGGGTAATGAAAAACTGTTTTTT
CATSDSQGGGLGNEKLFF
>-|TRBV6-5|TRBJ2-1|TRBD1
TGTGCCAGCAGACCCGGACAGGGAGCGGAGCAGTTCTTC
CASRPGQGAEQFF
>-|TRBV4-3|TRBJ2-7|TRBD2
TGCGCCAGCAGCCAAGACAACCGGGGGGACGAGCAGTACTTC
CASSQDNRGDEQYF
>-|TRBV7-9|TRBJ1-1|TRBD1
TGTGCCAGCAGCTTAGAGCCTCAGGGGGCTGAAGCTTTCTTT
CASSLEPQGAEAFF
>-|TRBV11-2|TRBJ1-1|-
TGTGCCAGCAGCTTTTCAGGAATGAACACTGAAGCTTTCTTT
CASSFSGMNTEAFF